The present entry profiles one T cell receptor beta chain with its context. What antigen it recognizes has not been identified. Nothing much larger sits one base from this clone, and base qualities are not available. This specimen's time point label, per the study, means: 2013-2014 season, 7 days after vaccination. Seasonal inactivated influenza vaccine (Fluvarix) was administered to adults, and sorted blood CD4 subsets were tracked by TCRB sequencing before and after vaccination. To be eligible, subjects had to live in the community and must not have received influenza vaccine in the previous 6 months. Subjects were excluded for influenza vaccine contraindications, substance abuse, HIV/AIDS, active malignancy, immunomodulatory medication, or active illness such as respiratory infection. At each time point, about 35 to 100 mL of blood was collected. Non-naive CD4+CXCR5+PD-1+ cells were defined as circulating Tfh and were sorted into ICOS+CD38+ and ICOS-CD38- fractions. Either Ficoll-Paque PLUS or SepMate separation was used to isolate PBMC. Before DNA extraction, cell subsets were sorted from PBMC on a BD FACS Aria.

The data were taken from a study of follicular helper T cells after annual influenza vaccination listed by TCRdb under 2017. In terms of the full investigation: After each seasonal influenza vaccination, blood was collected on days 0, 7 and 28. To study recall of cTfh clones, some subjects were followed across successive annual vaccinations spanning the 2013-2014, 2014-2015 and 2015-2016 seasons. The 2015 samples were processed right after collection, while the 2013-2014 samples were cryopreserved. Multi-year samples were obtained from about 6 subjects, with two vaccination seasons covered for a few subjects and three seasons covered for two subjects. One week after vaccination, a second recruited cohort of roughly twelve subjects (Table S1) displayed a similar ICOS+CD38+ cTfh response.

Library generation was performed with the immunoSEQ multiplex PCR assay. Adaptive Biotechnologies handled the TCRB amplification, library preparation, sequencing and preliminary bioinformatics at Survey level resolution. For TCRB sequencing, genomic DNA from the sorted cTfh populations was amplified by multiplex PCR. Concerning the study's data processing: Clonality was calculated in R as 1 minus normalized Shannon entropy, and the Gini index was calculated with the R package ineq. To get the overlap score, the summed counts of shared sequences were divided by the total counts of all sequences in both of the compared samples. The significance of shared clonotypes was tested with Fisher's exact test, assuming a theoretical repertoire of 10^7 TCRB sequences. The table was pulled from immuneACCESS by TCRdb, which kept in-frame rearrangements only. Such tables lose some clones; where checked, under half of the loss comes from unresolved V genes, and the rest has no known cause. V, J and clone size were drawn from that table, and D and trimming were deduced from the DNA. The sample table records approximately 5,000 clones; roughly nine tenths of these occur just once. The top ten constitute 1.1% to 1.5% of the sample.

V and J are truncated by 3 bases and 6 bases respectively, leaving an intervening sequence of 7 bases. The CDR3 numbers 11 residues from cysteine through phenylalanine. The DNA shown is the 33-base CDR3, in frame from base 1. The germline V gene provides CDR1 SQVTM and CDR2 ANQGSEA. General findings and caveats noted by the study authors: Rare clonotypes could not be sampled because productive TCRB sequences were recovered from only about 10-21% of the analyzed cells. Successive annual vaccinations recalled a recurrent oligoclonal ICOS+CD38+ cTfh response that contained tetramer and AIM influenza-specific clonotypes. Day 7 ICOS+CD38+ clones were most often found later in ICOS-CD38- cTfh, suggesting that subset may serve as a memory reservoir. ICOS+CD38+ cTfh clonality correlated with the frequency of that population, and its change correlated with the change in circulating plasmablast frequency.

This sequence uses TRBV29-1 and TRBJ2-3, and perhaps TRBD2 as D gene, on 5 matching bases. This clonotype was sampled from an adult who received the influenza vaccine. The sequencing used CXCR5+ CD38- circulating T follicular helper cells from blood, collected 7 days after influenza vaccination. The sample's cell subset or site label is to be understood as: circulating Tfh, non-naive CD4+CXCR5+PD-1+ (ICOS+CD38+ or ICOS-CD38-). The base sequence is TGCAGCGTTGAGAGGGTCGATACGCAGTATTTT. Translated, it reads CSVERVDTQYF.